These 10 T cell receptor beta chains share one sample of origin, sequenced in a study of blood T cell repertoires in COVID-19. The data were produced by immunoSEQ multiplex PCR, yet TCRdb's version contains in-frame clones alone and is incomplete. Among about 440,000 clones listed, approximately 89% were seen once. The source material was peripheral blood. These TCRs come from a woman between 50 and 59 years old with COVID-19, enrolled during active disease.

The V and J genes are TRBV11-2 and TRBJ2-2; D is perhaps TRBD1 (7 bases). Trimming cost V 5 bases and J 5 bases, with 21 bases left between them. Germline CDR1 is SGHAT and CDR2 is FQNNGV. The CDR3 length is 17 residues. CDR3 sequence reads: CASSQIYRGLGTGELFF. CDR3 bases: TGTGCCAGCAGCCAAATATACAGGGGACTGGGTACCGGGGAGCTGTTTTTT.

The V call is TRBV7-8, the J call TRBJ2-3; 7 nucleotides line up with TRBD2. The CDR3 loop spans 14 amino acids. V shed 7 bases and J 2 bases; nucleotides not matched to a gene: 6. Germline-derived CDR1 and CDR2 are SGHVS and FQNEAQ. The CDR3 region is CASIPSGSTDTQYF. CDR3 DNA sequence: TGTGCCAGCATCCCTAGCGGATCCACAGATACGCAGTATTTT.

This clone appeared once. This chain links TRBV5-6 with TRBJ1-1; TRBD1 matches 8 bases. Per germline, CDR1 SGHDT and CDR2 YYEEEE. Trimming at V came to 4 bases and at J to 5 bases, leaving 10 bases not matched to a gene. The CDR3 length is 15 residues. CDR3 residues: CASSADRVSRTEAFF. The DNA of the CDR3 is TGTGCCAGCAGCGCGGACAGGGTGAGTAGGACTGAAGCTTTCTTT.

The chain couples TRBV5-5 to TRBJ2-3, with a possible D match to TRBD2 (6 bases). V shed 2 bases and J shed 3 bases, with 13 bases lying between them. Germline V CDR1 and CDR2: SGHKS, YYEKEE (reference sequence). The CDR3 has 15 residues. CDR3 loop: CASSFLGDLTDTQYF. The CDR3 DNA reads TGTGCCAGCAGCTTCTTGGGGGACTTAACAGATACGCAGTATTTT.

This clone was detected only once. The CDR3 protein is CASSSGQGGTEAFF. DNA of the CDR3: TGCGCCAGCAGCAGCGGACAGGGGGGGACTGAAGCTTTCTTT. The J gene is TRBJ1-1, the V gene TRBV5-1; 10 bases fit TRBD1. CDR1 and CDR2 (germline): SGHRS, YFSETQ. This CDR3 has 14 residues. V trimming: 4 bases; J trimming: 5 bases; junction bases outside the gene matches: 5. Full variable domain (outside the CDR3, taken from reference TRBV5-1 and TRBJ1-1): KAGVTQTPRYLIKTRGQQVTLSCSPISGHRSVSWYQQTPGQGLQFLFEYFSETQRNKGNFPGRFSGRQFSNSRSEMNVSTLELGDSALYLCASSSGQGGTEAFFGQGTRLTVV.

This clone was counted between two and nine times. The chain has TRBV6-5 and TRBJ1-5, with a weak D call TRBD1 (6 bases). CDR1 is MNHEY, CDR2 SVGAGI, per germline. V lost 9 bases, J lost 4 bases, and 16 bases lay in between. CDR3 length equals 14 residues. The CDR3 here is CASGGGQVNQPQHF. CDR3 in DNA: TGTGCCAGTGGGGGGGGCCAGGTTAATCAGCCCCAGCATTTT.

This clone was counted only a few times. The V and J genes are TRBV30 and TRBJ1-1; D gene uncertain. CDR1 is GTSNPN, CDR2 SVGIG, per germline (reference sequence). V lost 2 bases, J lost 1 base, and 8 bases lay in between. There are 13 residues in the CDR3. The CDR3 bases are TGTGCCTGGAGTTACGGCGGGAACACTGAAGCTTTCTTT. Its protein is CAWSYGGNTEAFF.

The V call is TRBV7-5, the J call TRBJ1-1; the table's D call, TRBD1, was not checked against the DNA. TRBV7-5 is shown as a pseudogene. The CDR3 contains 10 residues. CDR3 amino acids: CARGDSEAFF. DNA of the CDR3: TGTGCCAGAGGAGACAGTGAAGCTTTCTTT.

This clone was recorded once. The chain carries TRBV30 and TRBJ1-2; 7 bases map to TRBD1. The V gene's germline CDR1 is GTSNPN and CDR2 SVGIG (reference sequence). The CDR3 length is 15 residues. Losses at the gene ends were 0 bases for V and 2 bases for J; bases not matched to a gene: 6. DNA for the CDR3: TGTGCCTGGAGTGTACGAGACAGGGTAAACTATGGCTACACCTTC. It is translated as CAWSVRDRVNYGYTF.

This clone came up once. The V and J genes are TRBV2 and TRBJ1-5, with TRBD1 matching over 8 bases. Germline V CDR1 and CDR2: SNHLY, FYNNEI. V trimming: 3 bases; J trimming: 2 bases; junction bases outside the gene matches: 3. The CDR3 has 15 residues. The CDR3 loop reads CASSDGQGGNQPQHF. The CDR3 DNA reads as TGTGCCAGCAGTGATGGACAGGGCGGCAATCAGCCCCAGCATTTT.